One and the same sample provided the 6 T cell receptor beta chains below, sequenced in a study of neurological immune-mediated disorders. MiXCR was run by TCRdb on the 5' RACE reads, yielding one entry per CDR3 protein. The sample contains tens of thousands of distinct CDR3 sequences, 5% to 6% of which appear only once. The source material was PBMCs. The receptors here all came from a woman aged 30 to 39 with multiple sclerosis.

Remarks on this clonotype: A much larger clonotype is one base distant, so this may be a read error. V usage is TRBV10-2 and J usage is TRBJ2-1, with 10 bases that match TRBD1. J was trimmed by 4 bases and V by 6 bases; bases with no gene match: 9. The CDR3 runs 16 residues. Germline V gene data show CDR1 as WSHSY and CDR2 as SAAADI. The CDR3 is CASRDQGQGMYNEQFF. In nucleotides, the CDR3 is TGCGCCAGCAGGGATCAGGGACAGGGGATGTACAATGAGCAGTTCTTC.

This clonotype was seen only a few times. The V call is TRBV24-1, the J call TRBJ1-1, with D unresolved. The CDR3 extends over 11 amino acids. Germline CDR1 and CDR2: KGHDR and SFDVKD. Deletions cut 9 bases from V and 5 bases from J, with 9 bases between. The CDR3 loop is CATAFGTEAFF. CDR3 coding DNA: TGTGCCACCGCTTTCGGGACTGAAGCTTTCTTT.

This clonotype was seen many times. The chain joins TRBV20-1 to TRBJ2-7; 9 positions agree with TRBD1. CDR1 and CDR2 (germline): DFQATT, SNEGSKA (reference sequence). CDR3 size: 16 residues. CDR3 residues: CSAITTGGGSVYEQYF. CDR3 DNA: TGCAGCGCAATTACCACAGGGGGCGGTTCGGTCTACGAGCAGTACTTC.

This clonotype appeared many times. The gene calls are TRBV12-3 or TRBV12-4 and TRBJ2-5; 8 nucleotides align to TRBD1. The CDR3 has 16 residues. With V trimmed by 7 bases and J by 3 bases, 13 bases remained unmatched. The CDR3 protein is CASTSQGATGKETQYF. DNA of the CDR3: TGTGCCAGCACCTCCCAGGGGGCCACGGGGAAAGAGACCCAGTACTTC.

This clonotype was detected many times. The CDR3, as DNA: TGCAGTGCTAGCGGAGGACGCACCTACGAGCAGTACTTC. Its translation is CSASGGRTYEQYF. This sequence joins TRBV20-1 and TRBJ2-7; D possibly corresponds to TRBD2 (5 bases). V lost 3 bases, J lost 2 bases, and 11 bases lay in between. CDR3 length: 13 amino acids. The germline V gene encodes CDR1 DFQATT and CDR2 SNEGSKA (reference sequence).

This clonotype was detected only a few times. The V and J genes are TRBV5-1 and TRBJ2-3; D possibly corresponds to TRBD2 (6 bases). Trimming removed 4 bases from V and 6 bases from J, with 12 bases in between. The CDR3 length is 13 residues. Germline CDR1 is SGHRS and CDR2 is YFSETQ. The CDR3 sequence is CASSARLGDTQYF. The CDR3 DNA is TGCGCCAGCAGCGCCCGACTAGGGGATACGCAGTATTTT.